Listed below are T cell receptor beta chains from one sample, sequenced in a study of T cells expressing NK-cell markers. TCRdb reprocessed the 5' RACE reads, keeping one entry per CDR3 protein, no DNA. Seen in this sample are 150,000 to 160,000 distinct CDR3 sequences; the ten most common clones hold more than 35%. The sequenced sample consisted of blood T cells: a sorted CD56 or NKG2C T cell subset, CD4+ or CD8+ T cells, or bulk PBMC T cells (not recorded which). These TCRs come from a woman aged 45-65 years in good health. Both conserved end residues are part of each CDR3. The order of the fields is CDR3 length, J gene, V gene, CDR3 protein.

13	TRBJ2-2	TRBV27	CASSQGFTGELFF
15	TRBJ2-3	TRBV2	CASSVGDSGTDTQYF
14	TRBJ2-1	TRBV30	CAWGAGQMYNEQFF
19	TRBJ2-1	TRBV28	CASRSGTSGSRDSYNEQFF
15	TRBJ2-1	TRBV9	CASSVYDVGVNEQFF
15	TRBJ2-1	TRBV7-3	CASSLRLARYNEQFF
14	TRBJ2-1	TRBV27	CASSLGRQIDEQFF
14	TRBJ2-3	TRBV27	CASSTRGRTDTQYF
16	TRBJ2-3	TRBV7-9	CASSFISAGYTDTQYF
17	TRBJ2-3	TRBV5-1	CASSLSGTELVTDTQYF
17	TRBJ2-5	TRBV4-2	CASSPMSVAGYGETQYF
12	TRBJ2-5	TRBV12-3/TRBV12-4	CASSRDEETQYF
13	TRBJ1-1	TRBV24-1	CATSAAGGREAFF
13	TRBJ2-3	TRBV19	CASAGTSTDTQYF
13	TRBJ2-1	TRBV27	CASSFTKYNEQFF
16	TRBJ2-1	TRBV12-3/TRBV12-4	CASSDPDINSYNEQFF
14	TRBJ1-2	TRBV6-5	CASSNAGENYGYTF
13	TRBJ2-3	TRBV12-3/TRBV12-4	CASSLAAEDTQYF
15	TRBJ2-7	TRBV6-5	CASSYSAGGSYEQYF
13	TRBJ1-2	TRBV4-1	CASSQDYRNGYTF
19	TRBJ2-3	TRBV4-1	CASSPQGTSETLSTDTQYF
17	TRBJ2-2	TRBV4-1	CASSHFTGLATTGELFF
16	TRBJ2-2	TRBV11-2	CASSYSLQGNTGELFF
14	TRBJ2-2	TRBV7-9	CASSPSGNTGELFF
16	TRBJ1-1	TRBV7-8	CASSLSPRRMDTEAFF
16	TRBJ1-5	TRBV4-1	CASSDSGGTRDQPQHF
13	TRBJ2-3	TRBV30	CACIQGAPDTQYF
15	TRBJ2-2	TRBV12-3/TRBV12-4	CASRSSVSHTGELFF
15	TRBJ2-1	TRBV15	CATSRVVRGLDEQFF
14	TRBJ1-1	TRBV29-1	CSVEDWDMNTEAFF
15	TRBJ1-2	TRBV4-1	CASSQGRGEGYGYTF
15	TRBJ2-3	TRBV27	CASQGTVLSTDTQYF
15	TRBJ2-7	TRBV5-1	CASSPLGGSAYEQYF
15	TRBJ1-2	TRBV20-1	CSAPRDRVLRGGYTF
13	TRBJ2-1	TRBV5-1	CASRDGAYNEQFF
17	TRBJ1-5	TRBV10-3	CAIGSGTDYNSNQPQHF
15	TRBJ1-1	TRBV7-9	CASSSEELTGVKAFF
14	TRBJ2-7	TRBV10-3	CAISAGQGMLEQYF
11	TRBJ1-3	TRBV29-1	CSVEIGNTIYF
14	TRBJ2-4	TRBV4-1	CASSQTGGGHIQYF